This T cell receptor beta chain came from a study of human T cells and chemical hapten exposure. For the study at large: Each patient's scalp received weekly diphenylcyclopropenone throughout the approximately 23-week study. After 6 days, upper back 0.01% DPC patch tests were scored.

As handled by the study authors: There were a median of approximately 96,000 TCRs per sample, with a range from roughly 20,000 to 690,600. TCRdb reprocessed the RACE reads via MiXCR and lists one record per CDR3 protein. TCRdb's processing, not the authors' own work, is the source of the V and J calls. The table shows about 41,000 distinct CDR3 sequences, with less than 4% occurring only once. This clonotype has at least ten counts. In germline, CDR1 is LGHNA, CDR2 YNFKEQ. The CDR3 extends over 17 amino acids. V was trimmed by 0 bases and J by 0 bases, leaving 12 bases between them. Time point reported: patch test 2, 6 weeks after DPC sensitization. Sample treatment: therapeutic diphenylcyclopropenone sensitization with weekly scalp DPC.

Source: whole blood, taken in connection with sensitization to the hapten diphenylcyclopropenone (DPC). The receptor was derived from a man between 35 and 55 years old with alopecia areata. Some clones in this sample may be carry-over from other donors' samples. The chain combines TRBV4-2 with TRBJ2-4; D may be TRBD2 (6 bases). CDR3 nucleotide sequence: TGTGCCAGCAGCCAAGACCCCGCGGGGCTAGCCAAAAACATTCAGTACTTC. Translated: CASSQDPAGLAKNIQYF.